The subject of this entry is one TCR beta chain. Its antigen target is currently unknown. No base-level quality is on record; no much larger clone is a single base apart. The library was produced with 5' RACE. The instrument was an Illumina HiSeq 2000. Template switching added a universal primer binding site, and the final cDNA carried a unique molecular identifier that allowed TCR cDNA molecules to be counted accurately. Specific primers in the conserved constant-segment region were used to synthesize first-strand cDNA for the TCR alpha and beta chains. To control for contamination, every cDNA library carried two barcodes: a SMART-Mk sample barcode plus Illumina barcodes. TruSeq adapter sequences along with Illumina sample barcodes were introduced in two successive PCR steps. The TCR alpha and beta cDNA libraries were sequenced on the Illumina HiSeq platform using custom primers. The original methods were these. Unique molecular identifiers were extracted from raw reads with MiGEC, and CDR3 positions were determined with MiXCR. For each individual, recombination models were inferred using an EM algorithm with the repgenHMM and IGoR tools. Shared clonotype analysis was performed with the tcR package in R, normalizing sharing by the product of cloneset sizes. To study raw recombination without the effects of thymic and clonal selection, out-of-frame nonproductive sequences were analyzed. TCRdb passed the public sequencing reads through fastp at Q25 and MiXCR, retaining productive beta sequences. Rows are unified per CDR3 protein, each entry keeping the most common DNA and genes. These V and J calls originate from TCRdb's pipeline instead of the authors' own analysis. In this sample the table shows 1.5 million to 2 million distinct CDR3 sequences, roughly a third of which occur a single time. The ten largest clones add up to more than 0.25% of the sample.

This sample stems from a study of identical twins (dated by TCRdb to between 2015 and 2016). A note on the overall study: To test whether fetal clonotypes persist, this study deep-sequenced TCR alpha and beta repertoires from monozygotic twins, from unrelated adults of various ages, and from cord blood. To rule out contamination, the twin experiments were replicated at different times with different library preparation protocols. Study-wide conclusions, independent of this receptor: Excess twin sharing in beta out-of-frame sequences was weaker because fewer shared sequences lowered the signal-to-noise ratio. Fewer insertions were carried by abundant cord blood beta clonotypes; a weaker similar trend was observed in young adult naive repertoires, while no such trend was observed in memory repertoires. Because the same donors could not be followed over many years, conclusions were based on cross-sectional statistical analysis. Out-of-frame TCR alpha sequences shared between twins showed an excess of low generation-probability sequences compared with coincidental sharing between unrelated individuals. In monozygotic twins, out-of-frame TCR alpha sharing was systematically underestimated by recombination models, although the models agreed with sharing between unrelated individuals. Invariant T cells such as MAIT and iNKT could partly confound zero-insertion analyses, although diverse VJ usage argued against such confounding for most clonotypes.

Every donor in the study was a healthy Caucasian. CDR1 and CDR2, per the germline V gene, are SGHDT and YYEEEE. Germline trimming: 2 bases from V, 6 bases from J; junction bases outside gene matches: 7. Its CDR3 holds 14 amino acids, cysteine through phenylalanine. The DNA shown is the 42-base CDR3, in frame from base 1. The receptor comes from a newborn girl in good health. The rearrangement joined TRBV5-6 to TRBJ1-2; 7 central bases correspond to TRBD1. The sample comprised cord blood. The DNA sequence is given as TGTGCCAGCAGCTTTCTAGGACAGGACAATGGCTACACCTTC. This is translated as CASSFLGQDNGYTF. Full variable domain (CDR3 extended with the reference TRBV5-6 and TRBJ1-2 proteins): DAGVTQSPTHLIKTRGQQVTLRCSPKSGHDTVSWYQQALGQGPQFIFQYYEEEERQRGNFPDRFSGHQFPNYSSELNVNALLLGDSALYLCASSFLGQDNGYTFGSGTRLTVV.